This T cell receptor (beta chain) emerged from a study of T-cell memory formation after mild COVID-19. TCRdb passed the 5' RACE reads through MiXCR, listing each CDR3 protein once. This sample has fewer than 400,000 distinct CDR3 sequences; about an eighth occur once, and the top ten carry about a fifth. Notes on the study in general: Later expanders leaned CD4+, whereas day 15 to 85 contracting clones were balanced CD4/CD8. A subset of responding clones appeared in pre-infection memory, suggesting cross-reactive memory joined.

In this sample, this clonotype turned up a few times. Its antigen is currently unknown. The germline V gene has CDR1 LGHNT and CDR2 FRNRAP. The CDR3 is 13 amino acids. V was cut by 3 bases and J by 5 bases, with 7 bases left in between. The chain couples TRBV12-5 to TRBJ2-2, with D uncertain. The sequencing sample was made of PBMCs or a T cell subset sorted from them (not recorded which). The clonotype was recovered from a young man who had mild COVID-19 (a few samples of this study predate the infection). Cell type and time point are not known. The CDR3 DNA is TGTGCTAGTGGTTTAAGGTGGACCGGGGAGCTGTTTTTT. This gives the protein CASGLRWTGELFF.